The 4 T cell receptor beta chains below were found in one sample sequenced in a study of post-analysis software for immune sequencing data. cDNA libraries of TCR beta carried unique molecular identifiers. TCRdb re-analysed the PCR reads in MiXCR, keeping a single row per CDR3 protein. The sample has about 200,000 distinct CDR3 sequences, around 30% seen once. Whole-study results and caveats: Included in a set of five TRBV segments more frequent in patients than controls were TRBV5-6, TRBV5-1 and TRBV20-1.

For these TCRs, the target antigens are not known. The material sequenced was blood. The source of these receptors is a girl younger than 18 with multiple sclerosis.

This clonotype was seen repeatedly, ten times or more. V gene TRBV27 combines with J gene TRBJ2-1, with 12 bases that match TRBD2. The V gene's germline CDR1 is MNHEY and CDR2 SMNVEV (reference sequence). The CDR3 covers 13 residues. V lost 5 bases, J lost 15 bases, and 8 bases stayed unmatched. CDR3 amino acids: CASSPQTSGSPFF. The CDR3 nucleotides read TGTGCCAGCAGTCCCCAGACTAGCGGGAGCCCGTTCTTC.

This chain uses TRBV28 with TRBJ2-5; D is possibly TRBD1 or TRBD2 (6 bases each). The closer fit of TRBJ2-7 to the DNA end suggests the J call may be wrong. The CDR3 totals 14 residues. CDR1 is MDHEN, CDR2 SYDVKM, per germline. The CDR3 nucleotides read TGTGCCAGCAGTCACGGGGGCTACTGGCCCGAGCAGTACTTC. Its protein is CASSHGGYWPEQYF.

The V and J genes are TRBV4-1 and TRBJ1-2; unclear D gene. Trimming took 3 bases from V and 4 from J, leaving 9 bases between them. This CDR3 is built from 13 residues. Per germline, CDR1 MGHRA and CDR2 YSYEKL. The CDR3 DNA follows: TGCGCCAGCAGCCAGGGGTCGTTCTATGGCTACACCTTC. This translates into CASSQGSFYGYTF.

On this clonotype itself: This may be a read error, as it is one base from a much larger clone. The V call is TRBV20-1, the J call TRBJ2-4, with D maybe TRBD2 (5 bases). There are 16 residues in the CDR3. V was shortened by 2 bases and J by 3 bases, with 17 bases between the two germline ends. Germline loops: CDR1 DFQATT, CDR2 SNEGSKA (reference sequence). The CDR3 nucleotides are TGCAGTGCTAGAAAAACGGGGTTCGAGATCAAAAACATTCAGTACTTC. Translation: CSARKTGFEIKNIQYF.